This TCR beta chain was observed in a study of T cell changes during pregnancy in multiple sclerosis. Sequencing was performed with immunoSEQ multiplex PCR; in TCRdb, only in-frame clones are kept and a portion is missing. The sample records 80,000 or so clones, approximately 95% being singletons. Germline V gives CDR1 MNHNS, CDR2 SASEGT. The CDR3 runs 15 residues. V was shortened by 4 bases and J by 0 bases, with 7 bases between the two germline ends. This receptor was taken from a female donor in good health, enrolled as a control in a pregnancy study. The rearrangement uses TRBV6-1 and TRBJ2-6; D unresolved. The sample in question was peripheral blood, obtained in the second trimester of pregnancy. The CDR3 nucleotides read TGTGCCAGCAGTGCTCGGAGCTCTGGGGCCAACGTCCTGACTTTC. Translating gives CASSARSSGANVLTF.